The clone carrying this T cell receptor (beta chain) showed up just a few times. The antigen is not known. The treatment here: approximately nine-day PBMC culture with coronavirus spike peptide pools or control peptides (ViraFEST assay). The data belong to a study of vaccination and CD4 T cells after COVID-19. About the study: Overlapping SARS-CoV-2, HCoV-NL63, HCoV-OC43 and HCoV-229E spike peptides were used to stimulate cells. Controls used CEFX viral epitopes (positive), HIV-1 Nef peptides (negative), or no peptide. Study findings and constraints: A median of approximately 90% of reactive clones, in convalescent patients, became evident only post-vaccination.

Germline CDR1 and CDR2: MDHEN and SYDVKM. The V gene end was trimmed by 6 bases and the J gene end by 3 bases; junction bases not matched to a gene: 10. This CDR3 contains 15 residues. An Oncomine TCR Beta short-read assay was used to sequence the DNA from cultured CD4+ T cells. A single record per CDR3 protein comes from TCRdb applying MiXCR to the PCR reads. The repertoire consists of under 25,000 distinct CDR3 sequences, with more than 20% occurring once and the leading ten covering roughly a tenth. Sequenced: cultured CD4+ T cells from blood. This sequence originates from a human donor with COVID-19. This sequence joins TRBV28 and TRBJ1-2, with TRBD1 identical over 7 bases. The CDR3 bases are TGTGCCAGCAGCCCGGCCGACAGGGTTTACTATGGCTACACCTTC. Protein: CASSPADRVYYGYTF.